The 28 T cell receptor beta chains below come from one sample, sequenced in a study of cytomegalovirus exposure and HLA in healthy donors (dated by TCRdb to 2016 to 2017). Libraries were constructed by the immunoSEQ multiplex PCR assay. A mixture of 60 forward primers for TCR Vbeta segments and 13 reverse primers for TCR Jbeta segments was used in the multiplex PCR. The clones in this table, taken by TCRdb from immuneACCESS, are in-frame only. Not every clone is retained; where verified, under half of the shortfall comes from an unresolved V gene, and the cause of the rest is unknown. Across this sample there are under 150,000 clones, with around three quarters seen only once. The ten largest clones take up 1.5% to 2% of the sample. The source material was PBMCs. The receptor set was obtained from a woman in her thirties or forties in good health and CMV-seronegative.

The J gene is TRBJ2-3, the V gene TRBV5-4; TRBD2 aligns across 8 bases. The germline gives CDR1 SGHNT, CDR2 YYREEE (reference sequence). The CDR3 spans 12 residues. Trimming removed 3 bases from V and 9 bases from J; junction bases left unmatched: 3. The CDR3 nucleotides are TGTGCCAGCAGCTCCCAGCGGGAGACGCAGTATTTT. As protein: CASSSQRETQYF.

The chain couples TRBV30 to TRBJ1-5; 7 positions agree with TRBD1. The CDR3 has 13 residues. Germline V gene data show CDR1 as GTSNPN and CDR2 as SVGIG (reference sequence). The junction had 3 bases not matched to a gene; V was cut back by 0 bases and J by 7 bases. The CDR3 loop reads CAWSVQGGQPQHF. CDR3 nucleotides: TGTGCCTGGAGTGTGCAGGGGGGACAGCCCCAGCATTTT.

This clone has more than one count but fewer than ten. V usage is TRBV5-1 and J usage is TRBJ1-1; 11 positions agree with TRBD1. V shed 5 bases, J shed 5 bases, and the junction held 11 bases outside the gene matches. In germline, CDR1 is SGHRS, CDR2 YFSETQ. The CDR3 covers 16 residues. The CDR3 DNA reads TGCGCCAGCAGAGAGACCCCCGGACAGGGGGCTACTGAAGCTTTCTTT. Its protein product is CASRETPGQGATEAFF.

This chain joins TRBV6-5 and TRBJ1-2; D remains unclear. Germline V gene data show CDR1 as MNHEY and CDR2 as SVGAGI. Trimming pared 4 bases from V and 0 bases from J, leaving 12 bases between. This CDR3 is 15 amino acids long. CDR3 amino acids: CASSSSGSPNYGYTF. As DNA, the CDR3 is TGTGCCAGCAGTTCCTCCGGGAGCCCTAACTATGGCTACACCTTC.

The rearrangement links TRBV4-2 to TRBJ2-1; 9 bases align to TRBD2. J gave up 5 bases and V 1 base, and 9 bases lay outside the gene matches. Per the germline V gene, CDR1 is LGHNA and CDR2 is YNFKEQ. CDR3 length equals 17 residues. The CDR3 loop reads CASSQGQSAGGHNEQFF. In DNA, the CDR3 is TGTGCCAGCAGCCAAGGGCAGTCAGCGGGGGGTCACAATGAGCAGTTCTTC.

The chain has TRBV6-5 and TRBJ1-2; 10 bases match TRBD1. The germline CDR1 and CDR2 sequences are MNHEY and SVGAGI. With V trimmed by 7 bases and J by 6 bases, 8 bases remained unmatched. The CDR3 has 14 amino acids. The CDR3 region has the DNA TGTGCCAGCACTGCGACAGGGGGCAGAGATGGCTACACCTTC. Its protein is CASTATGGRDGYTF.

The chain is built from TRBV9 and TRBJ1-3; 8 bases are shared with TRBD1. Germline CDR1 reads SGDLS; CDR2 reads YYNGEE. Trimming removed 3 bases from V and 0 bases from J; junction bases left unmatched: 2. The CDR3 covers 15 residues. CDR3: CASSATGGSGNTIYF. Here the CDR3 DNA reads TGTGCCAGCAGCGCCACAGGGGGCTCTGGAAACACCATATATTTT. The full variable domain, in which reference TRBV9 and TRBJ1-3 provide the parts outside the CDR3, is DSGVTQTPKHLITATGQRVTLRCSPRSGDLSVYWYQQSLDQGLQFLIQYYNGEERAKGNILERFSAQQFPDLHSELNLSSLELGDSALYFCASSATGGSGNTIYFGEGSWLTVV.

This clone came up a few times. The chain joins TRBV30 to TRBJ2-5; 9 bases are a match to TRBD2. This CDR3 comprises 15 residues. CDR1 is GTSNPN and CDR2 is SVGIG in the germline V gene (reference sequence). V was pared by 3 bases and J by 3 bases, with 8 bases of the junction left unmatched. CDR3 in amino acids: CAWSGGGAGKETQYF. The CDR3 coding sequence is TGTGCCTGGAGCGGCGGGGGGGCCGGTAAAGAGACCCAGTACTTC.

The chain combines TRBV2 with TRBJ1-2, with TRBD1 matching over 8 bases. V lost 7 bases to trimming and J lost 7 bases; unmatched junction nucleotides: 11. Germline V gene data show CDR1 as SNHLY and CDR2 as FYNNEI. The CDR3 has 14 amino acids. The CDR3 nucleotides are TGTGCCAGCACCACTACGACAGGGGAAAGTGGCTACACCTTC. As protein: CASTTTTGESGYTF. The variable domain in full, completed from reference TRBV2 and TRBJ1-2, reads EPEVTQTPSHQVTQMGQEVILRCVPISNHLYFYWYRQILGQKVEFLVSFYNNEISEKSEIFDDQFSVERPDGSNFTLKIRSTKLEDSAMYFCASTTTTGESGYTFGSGTRLTVV.

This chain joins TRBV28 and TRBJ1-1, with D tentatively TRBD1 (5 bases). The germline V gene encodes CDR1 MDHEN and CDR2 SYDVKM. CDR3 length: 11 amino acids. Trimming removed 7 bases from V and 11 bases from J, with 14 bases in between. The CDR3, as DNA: TGTGCCAGCACGGTAAGGGGTTTGGCTTTCTTT. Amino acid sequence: CASTVRGLAFF.

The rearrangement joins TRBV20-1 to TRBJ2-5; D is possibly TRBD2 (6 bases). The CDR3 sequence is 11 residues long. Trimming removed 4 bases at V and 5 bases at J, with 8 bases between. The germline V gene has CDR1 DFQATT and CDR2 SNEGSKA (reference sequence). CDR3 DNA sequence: TGCAGTGCTAACCGGGGGGAGACCCAGTACTTC. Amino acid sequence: CSANRGETQYF.

CDR3 nucleotide sequence: TGTGCCAGCAGCGTAGGGGCAGGGGGTCGCACCGGGGAGCTGTTTTTT. Amino acids: CASSVGAGGRTGELFF. The chain uses TRBV9 and TRBJ2-2; 7 bases are shared with TRBD1. Trimming took 0 bases from V and 4 from J; bases not matched to a gene: 6. This CDR3 is 16 amino acids long. The V gene's germline CDR1 is SGDLS and CDR2 YYNGEE.

CDR3 nucleotide sequence: TGTGCCAGCAGTGGAGTAGGGGGTGAGGGCTACACCTTC. This encodes CASSGVGGEGYTF. The chain carries TRBV6-1 and TRBJ1-2, with D possibly matching TRBD1 (6 bases). V gave up 4 bases and J gave up 8 bases, with 14 bases separating them. This CDR3 has 13 residues. The germline V gene has CDR1 MNHNS and CDR2 SASEGT.

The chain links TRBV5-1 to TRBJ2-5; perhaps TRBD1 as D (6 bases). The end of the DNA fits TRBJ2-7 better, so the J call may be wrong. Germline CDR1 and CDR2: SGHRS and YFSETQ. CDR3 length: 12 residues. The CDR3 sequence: CASSSQGPEQYF. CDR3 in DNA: TGCGCCAGCAGCTCGCAGGGGCCCGAGCAGTACTTC.

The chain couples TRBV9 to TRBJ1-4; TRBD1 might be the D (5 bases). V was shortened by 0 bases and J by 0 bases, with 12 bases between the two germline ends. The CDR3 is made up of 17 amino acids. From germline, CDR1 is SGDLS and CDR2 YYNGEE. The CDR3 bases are TGTGCCAGCAGCGTAGGTTTTGGGGGGGCAACTAATGAAAAACTGTTTTTT. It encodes CASSVGFGGATNEKLFF.

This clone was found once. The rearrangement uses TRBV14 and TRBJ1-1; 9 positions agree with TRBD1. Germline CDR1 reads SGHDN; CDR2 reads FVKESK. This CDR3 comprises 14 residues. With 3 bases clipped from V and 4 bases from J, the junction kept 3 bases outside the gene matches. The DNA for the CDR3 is TGTGCCAGCAGCCAGCTGACAGGGGGCACTGAAGCTTTCTTT. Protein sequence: CASSQLTGGTEAFF.

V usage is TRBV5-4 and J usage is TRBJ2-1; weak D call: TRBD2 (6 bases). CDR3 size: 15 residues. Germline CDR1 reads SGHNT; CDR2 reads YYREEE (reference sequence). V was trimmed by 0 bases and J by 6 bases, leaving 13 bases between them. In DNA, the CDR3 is TGTGCCAGCAGCTTGGCTTCTAGCGTTATCAATGAGCAGTTCTTC. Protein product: CASSLASSVINEQFF.

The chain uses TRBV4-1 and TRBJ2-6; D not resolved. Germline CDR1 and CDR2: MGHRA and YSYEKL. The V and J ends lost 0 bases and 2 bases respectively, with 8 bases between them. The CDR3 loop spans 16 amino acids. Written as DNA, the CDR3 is TGCGCCAGCAGCCAAGATTCCGTTCCTGGGGCCAACGTCCTGACTTTC. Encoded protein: CASSQDSVPGANVLTF.

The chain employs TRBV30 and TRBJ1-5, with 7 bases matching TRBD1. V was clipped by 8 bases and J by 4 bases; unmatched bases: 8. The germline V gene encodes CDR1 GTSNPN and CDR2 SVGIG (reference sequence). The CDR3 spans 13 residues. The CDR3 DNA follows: TGTGCCGCAACCGGGACAGCAAATCAGCCCCAGCATTTT. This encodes CAATGTANQPQHF. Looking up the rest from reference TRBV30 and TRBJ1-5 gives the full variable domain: SQTIHQWPATLVQPVGSPLSLECTVEGTSNPNLYWYRQAAGRGLQLLFYSVGIGQISSEVPQNLSASRPQDRQFILSSKKLLLSDSGFYLCAATGTANQPQHFGDGTRLSIL.

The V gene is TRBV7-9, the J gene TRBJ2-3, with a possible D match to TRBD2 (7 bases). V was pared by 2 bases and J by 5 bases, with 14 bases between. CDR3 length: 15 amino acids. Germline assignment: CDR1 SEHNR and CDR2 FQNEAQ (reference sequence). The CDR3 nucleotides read TGTGCCAGCAGCTTACGGGGGGCAGAGGTAGATACGCAGTATTTT. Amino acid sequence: CASSLRGAEVDTQYF.

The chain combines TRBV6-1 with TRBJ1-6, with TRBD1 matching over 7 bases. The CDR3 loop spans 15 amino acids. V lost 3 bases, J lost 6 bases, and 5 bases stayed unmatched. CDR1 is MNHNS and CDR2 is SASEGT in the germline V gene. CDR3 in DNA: TGTGCCAGCAGTGACGGGGGACAGAGTAATTCACCCCTCCACTTT. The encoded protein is CASSDGGQSNSPLHF.

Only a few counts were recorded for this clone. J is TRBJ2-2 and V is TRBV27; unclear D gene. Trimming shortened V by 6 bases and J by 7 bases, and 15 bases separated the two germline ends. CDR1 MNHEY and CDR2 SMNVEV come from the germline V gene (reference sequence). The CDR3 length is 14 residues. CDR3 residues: CASRTGRSGGELFF. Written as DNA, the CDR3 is TGTGCCAGCAGAACCGGCCGGTCGGGCGGGGAGCTGTTTTTT.

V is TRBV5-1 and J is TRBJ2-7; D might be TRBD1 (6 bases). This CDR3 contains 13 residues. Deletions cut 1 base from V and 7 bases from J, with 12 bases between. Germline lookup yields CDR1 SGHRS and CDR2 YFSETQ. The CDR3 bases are TGCGCCAGCAGCTTGAGGACAGCAGAAGAGCAGTACTTC. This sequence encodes CASSLRTAEEQYF.

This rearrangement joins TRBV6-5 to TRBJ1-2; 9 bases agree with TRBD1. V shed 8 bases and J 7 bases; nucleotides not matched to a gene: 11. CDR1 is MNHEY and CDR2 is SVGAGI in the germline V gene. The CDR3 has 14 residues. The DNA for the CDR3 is TGTGCCAGCCGCTGGGACAGGGACCATGGTGGCTACACCTTC. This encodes CASRWDRDHGGYTF.

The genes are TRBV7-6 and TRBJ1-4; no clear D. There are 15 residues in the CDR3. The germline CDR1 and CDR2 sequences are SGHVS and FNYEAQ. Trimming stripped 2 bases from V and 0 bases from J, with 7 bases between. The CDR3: CASSLSPSTNEKLFF. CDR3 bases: TGTGCCAGCAGCTTATCCCCCTCAACTAATGAAAAACTGTTTTTT.

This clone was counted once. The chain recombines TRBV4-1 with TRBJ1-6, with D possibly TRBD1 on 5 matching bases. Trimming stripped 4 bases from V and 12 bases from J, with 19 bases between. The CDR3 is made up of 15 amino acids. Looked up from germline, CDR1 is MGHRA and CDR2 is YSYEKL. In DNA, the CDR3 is TGCGCCAGCAGCCCCGAAGGGGCAGCGCCCCGACCCCTCCACTTT. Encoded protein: CASSPEGAAPRPLHF.

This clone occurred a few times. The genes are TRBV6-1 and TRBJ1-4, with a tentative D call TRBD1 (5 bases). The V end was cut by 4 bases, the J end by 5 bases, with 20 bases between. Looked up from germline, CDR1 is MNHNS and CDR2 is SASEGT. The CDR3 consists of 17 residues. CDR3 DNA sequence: TGTGCCAGCAGTGTAGGGAGGGGACGTACGTACAATGAAAAACTGTTTTTT. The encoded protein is CASSVGRGRTYNEKLFF.

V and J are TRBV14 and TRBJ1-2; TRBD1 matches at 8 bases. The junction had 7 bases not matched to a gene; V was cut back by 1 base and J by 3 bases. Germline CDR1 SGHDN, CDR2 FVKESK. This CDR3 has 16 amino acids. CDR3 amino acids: CASSQAHRGIDYGYTF. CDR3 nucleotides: TGTGCCAGCAGCCAAGCCCACAGGGGGATTGACTATGGCTACACCTTC.